The source of this T cell receptor beta chain is a study of T cell changes during pregnancy in multiple sclerosis. The protocol was immunoSEQ multiplex PCR, while the TCRdb copy is restricted to in-frame clones and leaves out a portion. The repertoire has around 84,000 clones, around 94% of them found once; the top ten carry more than 0.95%. The V gene lost 0 bases and the J gene lost 6 bases, with 9 bases spanning the gap. The CDR3 runs to 13 residues. This sequence was found in a female donor in good health, enrolled as a control in a pregnancy study. The J gene is TRBJ2-7, the V gene TRBV23-1; D perhaps matches TRBD2 (7 bases). TRBV23-1 falls under the ORF class, with uncertain function. Sequenced material: peripheral blood, taken in the second trimester of pregnancy. In DNA, the CDR3 is TGCGCCAGCAGTCAATCAGGGGGGGGCGAGCAGTACTTC. The encoded protein is CASSQSGGGEQYF.